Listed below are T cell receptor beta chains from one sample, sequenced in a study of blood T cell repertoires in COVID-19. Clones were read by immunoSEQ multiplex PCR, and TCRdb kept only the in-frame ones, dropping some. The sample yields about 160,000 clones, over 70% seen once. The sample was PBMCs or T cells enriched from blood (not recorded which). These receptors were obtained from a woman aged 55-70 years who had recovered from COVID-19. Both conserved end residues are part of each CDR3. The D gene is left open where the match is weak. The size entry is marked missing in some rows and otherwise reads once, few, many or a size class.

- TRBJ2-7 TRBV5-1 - TGCGCCAGCAACTTAGCCGGAGGGCAATACGAGCAGTACTTC CASNLAGGQYEQYF
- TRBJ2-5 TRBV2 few TGTGCCAGCAGTGTTCGAGAGACCCAGTACTTC CASSVRETQYF
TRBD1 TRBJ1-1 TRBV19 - TGTGCCAGTAGCCCGGGACAGGGGTTAAAAGCTTTCTTT CASSPGQGLKAFF
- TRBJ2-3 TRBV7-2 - TGTGCCAGCAGAAGAGTCCCGGGGGGCACAGATACGCAGTATTTT CASRRVPGGTDTQYF
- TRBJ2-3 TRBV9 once TGTGCCAGCAGCGTTTTTAGGGGGGGAAGCACAGATACGCAGTATTTT CASSVFRGGSTDTQYF
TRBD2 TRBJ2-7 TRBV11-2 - TGTGCCAGCAGCTTAGGCGGGACTAATTGGTACGAGCAGTACTTC CASSLGGTNWYEQYF
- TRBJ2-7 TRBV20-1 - TGCAGTGCTAGTTATACAGGGTCGGCTACCTACGAGCAGTACTTC CSASYTGSATYEQYF
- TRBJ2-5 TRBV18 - TGTGCCAGCTCACCTTCAGCGGTGGAGACCCAGTACTTC CASSPSAVETQYF
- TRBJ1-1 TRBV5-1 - TGCGCCAGCAGCAAAGGGACACTCACTGAAGCTTTCTTT CASSKGTLTEAFF
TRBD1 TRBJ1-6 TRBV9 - TGTGCCAGCAGCGCCCCACAGGGGAACCAAAATTCACCCCTCCACTTT CASSAPQGNQNSPLHF
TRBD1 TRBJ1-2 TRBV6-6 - TGTGCCAGCAGTTATCAGGGGGACTATGGCTACACCTTC CASSYQGDYGYTF
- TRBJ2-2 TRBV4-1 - TGCGCCAGCAGCCAAGGCACAGTTCGCACCGGGGAGCTGTTTTTT CASSQGTVRTGELFF
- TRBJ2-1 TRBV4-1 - TGCGCCAGCAGCCGCCCCGAAAGGGGCAATGAGCAGTTCTTC CASSRPERGNEQFF
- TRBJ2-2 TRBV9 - TGTGCCAGCAGCGGAGCAACTAACACCGGGGAGCTGTTTTTT CASSGATNTGELFF
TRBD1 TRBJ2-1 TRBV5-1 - TGCGCCAGCAGCTTTAGACAGGGGCTAAACAATGAGCAGTTCTTC CASSFRQGLNNEQFF
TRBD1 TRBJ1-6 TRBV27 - TGTGCCAGCAGGGAGACAGGGGTTTCACCCCTCCACTTT CASRETGVSPLHF
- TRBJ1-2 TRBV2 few TGTGCCAGCAGGATGCAGGGCTATGGCTACACCTTC CASRMQGYGYTF
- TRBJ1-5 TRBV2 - TGTGCCAGCAGTCCCACAGACAGGAATCAGCCCCAGCATTTT CASSPTDRNQPQHF
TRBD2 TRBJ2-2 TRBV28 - TGTGCCAGCAGTTTATGGGGACTAGCGGGGGGGCCCGGGGAGCTGTTTTTT CASSLWGLAGGPGELFF
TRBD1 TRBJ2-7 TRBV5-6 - TGTGCCAGCAGCAGGACAGGGAACTCCTACGAGCAGTACTTC CASSRTGNSYEQYF
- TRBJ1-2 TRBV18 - TGTGCCAGCTCACGGACAGCCAACTATGGCTACACCTTC CASSRTANYGYTF
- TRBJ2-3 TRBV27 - TGTGCCAGCAGTCGGTACACAGATACGCAGTATTTT CASSRYTDTQYF
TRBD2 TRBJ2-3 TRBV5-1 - TGCGCCAGTGGCGCTAGCGGGGGGGCAGATACGCAGTATTTT CASGASGGADTQYF
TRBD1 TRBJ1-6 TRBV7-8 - TGTGCCAGCACCAACACAGGGGGGGGTTCACCCCTCCACTTT CASTNTGGGSPLHF
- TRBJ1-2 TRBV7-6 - TGTGCCAGCAGCAGACAGGCCCTTTATGGCTACACCTTC CASSRQALYGYTF
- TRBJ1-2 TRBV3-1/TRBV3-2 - TGTGCCAGCAGCAACCGGGACAAACCTGACTATGGCTACACCTTC CASSNRDKPDYGYTF
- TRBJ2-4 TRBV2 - TGTGCCAGCAGCGTGAGCGAATTAGTCAAAAACATTCAGTACTTC CASSVSELVKNIQYF
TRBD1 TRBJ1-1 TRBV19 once TGTGCCAGTAAATCGGGACAGTTGAACACTGAAGCTTTCTTT CASKSGQLNTEAFF
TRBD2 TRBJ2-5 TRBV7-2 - TGTGCCAGCAGCCCTAGCGGGGGGCCGGGGAATGACCAGTACTTC CASSPSGGPGNDQYF
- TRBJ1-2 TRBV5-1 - TGCGCCAGCAGTCCTGTTTCTGCGGCGTATGGCTACACCTTC CASSPVSAAYGYTF
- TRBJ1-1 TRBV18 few TGTGCCAGCTCATCGCTACAGGGGAACACTGAAGCTTTCTTT CASSSLQGNTEAFF
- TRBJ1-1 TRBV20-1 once TGCAGTGCTAGTCCAGGGCCCACTGAAGCTTTCTTT CSASPGPTEAFF
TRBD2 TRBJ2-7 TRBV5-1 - TGCGCCAGCAGCCTAGCGGGGGGAAGCTCCTACGAGCAGTACTTC CASSLAGGSSYEQYF
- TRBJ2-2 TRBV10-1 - TGCGCCAGCAGTTCTCCGGGGGCCGGGGAGCTGTTTTTT CASSSPGAGELFF
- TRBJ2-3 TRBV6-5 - TGTGCCAGCAGCCCGCCGGGGGATACGCAGTATTTT CASSPPGDTQYF
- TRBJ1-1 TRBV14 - TGTGCCAGCAGCCAATCCAGGGGCACTGAAGCTTTCTTT CASSQSRGTEAFF
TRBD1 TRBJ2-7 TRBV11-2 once TGTGCCAGCAGCTTAGCTCAGACAGAATTCCGGGACAGGGAGGACGAGCAGTACTTC CASSLAQTEFRDREDEQYF
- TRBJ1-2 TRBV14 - TGTGCCAGCAGCCGACAGATCGGGAGGGGCTACACCTTC CASSRQIGRGYTF
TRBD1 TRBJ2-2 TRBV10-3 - TGTGCCATCAGTGCTTGGACAGGGAGGAACACCGGGGAGCTGTTTTTT CAISAWTGRNTGELFF
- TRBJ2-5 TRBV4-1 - TGCGCCAGCAGCCAAGACGGGGGACAGTGGGAGACCCAGTACTTC CASSQDGGQWETQYF
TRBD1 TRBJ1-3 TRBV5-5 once TGTGCCAGCAGCTTGGAAGGACAGGGGCACACCATATATTTT CASSLEGQGHTIYF